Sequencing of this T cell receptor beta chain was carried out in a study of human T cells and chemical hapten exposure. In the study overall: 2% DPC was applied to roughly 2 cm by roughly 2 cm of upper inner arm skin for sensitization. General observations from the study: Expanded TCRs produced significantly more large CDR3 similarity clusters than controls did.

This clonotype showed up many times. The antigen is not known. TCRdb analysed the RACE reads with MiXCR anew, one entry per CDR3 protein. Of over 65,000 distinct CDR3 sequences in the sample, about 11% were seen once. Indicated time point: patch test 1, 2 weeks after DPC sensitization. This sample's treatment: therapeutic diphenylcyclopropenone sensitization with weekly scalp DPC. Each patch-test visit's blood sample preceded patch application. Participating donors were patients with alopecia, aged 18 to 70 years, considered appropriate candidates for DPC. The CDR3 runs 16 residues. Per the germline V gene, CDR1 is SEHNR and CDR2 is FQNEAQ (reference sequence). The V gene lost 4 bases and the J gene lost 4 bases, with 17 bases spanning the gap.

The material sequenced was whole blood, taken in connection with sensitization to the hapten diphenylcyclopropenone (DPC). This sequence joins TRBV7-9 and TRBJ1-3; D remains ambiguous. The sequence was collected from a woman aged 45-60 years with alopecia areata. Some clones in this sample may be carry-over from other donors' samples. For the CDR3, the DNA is TGTGCCAGCAGCTCGGAGGGCGGCGGAGTCGGAAACACCATATATTTT. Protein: CASSSEGGGVGNTIYF.